A selection of T cell receptor beta chains follows, all from one sample in a study of PD-1 blockade in mismatch repair-deficient tumors. Some clones are missing from TCRdb's copy, which holds only in-frame ones; the method was immunoSEQ multiplex PCR. Of 35,000 to 45,000 clones listed, 70% to 90% are singletons. The material was peripheral blood, obtained around 76 weeks after starting pembrolizumab. The receptors here all came from an adult with mismatch repair-deficient cancer. Each CDR3 is given with its conserved first and last residue. D genes are given only for firm matches. The size entry is marked missing in some rows and otherwise reads once, few, many or a size class.

v_call	d_call	j_call	clone_size	cdr3_aa	cdr3_nt
TRBV15	.	TRBJ2-2	.	CATSRDRGNTGELFF	TGTGCCACCAGCAGAGATCGCGGCAACACCGGGGAGCTGTTTTTT
TRBV28	TRBD1	TRBJ1-5	few	CASSPLDRSEQPQHF	TGTGCCAGCAGTCCCCTGGACAGGTCCGAACAGCCCCAGCATTTT
TRBV12-5	.	TRBJ2-2	.	CASGLVLEANTGELFF	TGTGCTAGTGGTTTGGTATTGGAGGCGAACACCGGGGAGCTGTTTTTT
TRBV27	TRBD1	TRBJ1-2	.	CASRPTGAHGYTF	TGTGCCAGCAGACCGACAGGGGCACATGGCTACACCTTC
TRBV2	TRBD1	TRBJ2-1	.	CASRGDRDHNEQFF	TGTGCCAGCAGGGGGGACAGGGATCACAATGAGCAGTTCTTC
TRBV27	.	TRBJ2-7	.	CASSLGVGYEQYF	TGTGCCAGCAGTTTGGGGGTGGGTTACGAGCAGTACTTC
TRBV7-9	TRBD1	TRBJ2-5	.	CASSSRTGEETQYF	TGTGCCAGCAGCTCCCGGACAGGGGAAGAGACCCAGTACTTC
TRBV19	TRBD2	TRBJ2-1	.	CASSIGLAGRFF	TGTGCCAGTAGTATTGGACTAGCGGGAAGGTTCTTC
TRBV6-1	TRBD1	TRBJ2-7	.	CASSVGTGRREQYF	TGTGCCAGCAGTGTAGGGACAGGGCGCCGCGAGCAGTACTTC
TRBV7-2	TRBD2	TRBJ2-3	.	CASSLGRGGTDTQYF	TGTGCCAGCAGCTTAGGTCGGGGGGGCACAGATACGCAGTATTTT
TRBV5-1	.	TRBJ2-5	.	CASRTGDKETQYF	TGCGCCAGCAGAACGGGAGATAAAGAGACCCAGTACTTC
TRBV13	TRBD1	TRBJ1-2	.	CASSLNRGRSGYTF	TGTGCCAGCAGCTTAAACAGGGGGCGGAGTGGCTACACCTTC
TRBV5-6	TRBD2	TRBJ2-7	.	CASSPPAGDYEQYF	TGTGCCAGCAGCCCCCCCGCGGGAGACTACGAGCAGTACTTC
TRBV30	.	TRBJ1-2	.	CAWREGYGYTF	TGTGCCTGGAGGGAAGGCTATGGCTACACCTTC
TRBV27	TRBD1	TRBJ2-5	.	CASSPTGRGETQYF	TGTGCCAGCAGTCCGACAGGGCGCGGGGAGACCCAGTACTTC
TRBV10-2	.	TRBJ2-7	.	CASSESNLRNEQYF	TGCGCCAGCAGTGAGTCGAATTTGCGAAACGAGCAGTACTTC
TRBV5-8	.	TRBJ2-4	.	CASSSTIQYF	TGTGCCAGCAGCTCCACTATTCAGTACTTC
TRBV18	.	TRBJ1-3	.	CASSPNRGGSGNTIYF	TGTGCCAGCTCACCGAACCGGGGGGGTTCGGGAAACACCATATATTTT
TRBV13	.	TRBJ1-3	.	CASSLRVWGSSGNTIYF	TGTGCCAGCAGCTTAAGGGTGTGGGGAAGCTCTGGAAACACCATATATTTT
TRBV6-5	TRBD2	TRBJ2-5	once	CASSRSGSLETQYF	TGTGCCAGCAGTCGTAGCGGGAGCCTAGAGACCCAGTACTTC
TRBV6-5	TRBD1	TRBJ1-1	.	CASSYRGPMDTEAFF	TGTGCCAGCAGTTACAGGGGGCCGATGGACACTGAAGCTTTCTTT
TRBV5-6	TRBD2	TRBJ2-3	once	CASSYRLAGGLTDTQYF	TGTGCCAGCAGCTATCGACTAGCGGGAGGGCTCACAGATACGCAGTATTTT
TRBV4-1	.	TRBJ2-2	.	CASSQDIRGGWGTGELFF	TGCGCCAGCAGCCAAGATATAAGGGGCGGGTGGGGTACCGGGGAGCTGTTTTTT
TRBV11-2	TRBD1	TRBJ2-3	.	CASSLGRGYEIEDTQYF	TGTGCCAGCAGCTTGGGCAGGGGGTATGAGATCGAGGATACGCAGTATTTT